This T cell receptor beta chain was sequenced during a study of PD-1 blockade in classical Hodgkin lymphoma. Generated by immunoSEQ multiplex PCR, the TCRdb table keeps only in-frame clones and is missing some. The sample lists tens of thousands of clones; approximately 80% were seen once. Described time point: cycle 4 day 1 (C4D1), after 5 to 7 weeks of nivolumab. Every patient relapsed after autologous stem cell transplantation, and brentuximab vedotin exposure varied. General study points: In CD4+ cells, TCR diversity went up significantly by C4D1, but in CD8+ cells it did not. Patients starting nivolumab under 1 year after ASCT were excluded.

About this clone: The antigen is undetermined.

Germline-derived CDR1 and CDR2 are LGHNA and YNFKEQ. The CDR3 extends over 14 amino acids. Trimming took off 4 bases at V and 8 bases at J, with 14 bases between the two ends. The rearrangement uses TRBV4-2 and TRBJ1-4; the D is unclear. Sequenced material: peripheral blood mononuclear cells (PBMCs), taken before the fourth cycle of nivolumab. This sequence originates from a human donor with classical Hodgkin lymphoma. The CDR3 here is CASSLDRQSEKLFF. The CDR3 nucleotides read TGTGCCAGCAGCCTGGATCGGCAATCCGAAAAACTGTTTTTT.